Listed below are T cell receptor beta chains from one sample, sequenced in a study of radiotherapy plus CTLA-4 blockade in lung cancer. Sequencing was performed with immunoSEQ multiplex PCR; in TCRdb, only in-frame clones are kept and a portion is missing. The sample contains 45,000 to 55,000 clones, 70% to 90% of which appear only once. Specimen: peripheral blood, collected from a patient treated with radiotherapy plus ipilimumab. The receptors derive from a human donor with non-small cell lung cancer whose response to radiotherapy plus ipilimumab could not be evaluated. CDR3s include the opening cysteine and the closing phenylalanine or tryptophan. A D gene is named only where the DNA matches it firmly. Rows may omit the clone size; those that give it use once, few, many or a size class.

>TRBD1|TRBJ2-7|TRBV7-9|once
TGTGCCAGCAGCTTGCAGGGGGCGATCTCCTACGAGCAGTACTTC
CASSLQGAISYEQYF
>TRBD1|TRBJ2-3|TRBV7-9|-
TGTGCCAGCAGCTACCTGACAGGGGGCTTCGACACAGATACGCAGTATTTT
CASSYLTGGFDTDTQYF
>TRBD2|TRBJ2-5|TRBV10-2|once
TGCGCCAGCTCCAGGACTAGCGGGGGGGGGACCCAGTACTTC
CASSRTSGGGTQYF
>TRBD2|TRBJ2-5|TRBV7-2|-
TGTGCCAGCAGCTCGGGACTAGCGGGAGAGGTACCCCAGTACTTC
CASSSGLAGEVPQYF
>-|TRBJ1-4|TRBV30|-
TGTGCCTGGGAAGGACAGACACTCCGAAAACTGTTTTTT
CAWEGQTLRKLFF
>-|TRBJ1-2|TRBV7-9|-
TGTGCCAGCAGCTCGCCCGACAGGCCCCGGGGCTATGGCTACACCTTC
CASSSPDRPRGYGYTF
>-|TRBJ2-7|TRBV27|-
TGTGCCAGCAACCCATCTGGTAGTTCCTACGAGCAGTACTTC
CASNPSGSSYEQYF
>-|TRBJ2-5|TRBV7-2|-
TGTGCCAGCAGTATAAGGACAATACGAGAGACCCAGTACTTC
CASSIRTIRETQYF
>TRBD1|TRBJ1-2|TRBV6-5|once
TGTGCCAGCAGTCCCTTTAGGGACAGGGACTATGGCTACACCTTC
CASSPFRDRDYGYTF
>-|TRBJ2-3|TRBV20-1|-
TGCAGTGCCATAGCCGGAGATACGCAGTATTTT
CSAIAGDTQYF
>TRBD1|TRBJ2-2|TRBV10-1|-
TGCGCCAGCAGTGATGGACAGGTGACCGGGGAGCTGTTTTTT
CASSDGQVTGELFF
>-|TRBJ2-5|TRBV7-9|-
TGTGCCAGCAGCTCCCCACTGGACAGACAAGAGACCCAGTACTTC
CASSSPLDRQETQYF
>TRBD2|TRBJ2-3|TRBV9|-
TGTGCCAGCAGCGTAGACGGGACTACGGCAGATACGCAGTATTTT
CASSVDGTTADTQYF
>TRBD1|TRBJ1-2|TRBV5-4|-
TGTGCCAGCAGCTTGCCCGGACAGGGGTTAAACTATGGCTACACCTTC
CASSLPGQGLNYGYTF
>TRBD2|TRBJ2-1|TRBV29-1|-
TGCAGCGTTGATGGGACTAGCGGGAGAAATGAGCAGTTCTTC
CSVDGTSGRNEQFF
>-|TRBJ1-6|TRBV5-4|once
TGTGCCAGCAGCCTAGGGCGGGCCATCTATAATTCACCCCTCCACTTT
CASSLGRAIYNSPLHF
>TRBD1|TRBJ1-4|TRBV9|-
TGTGCCAGCAGCGCAGGGGGCGCAAGGTCCGAAAAACTGTTTTTT
CASSAGGARSEKLFF
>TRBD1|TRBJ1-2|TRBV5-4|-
TGTGCCAGCAGCCCCGGACAGGAAGTCTATGGCTACACCTTC
CASSPGQEVYGYTF
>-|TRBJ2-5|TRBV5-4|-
TGTGCCAGCAGCGATTCAGGGGGGCGGGGGACCCAGTACTTC
CASSDSGGRGTQYF
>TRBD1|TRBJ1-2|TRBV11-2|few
TGTGCCAGCAGCTCGACAGGGTCCTATGGCTACACCTTC
CASSSTGSYGYTF
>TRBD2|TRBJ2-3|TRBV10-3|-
TGTGCCATCAGCCCTAGCGGGGGTGGCACAGATACGCAGTATTTT
CAISPSGGGTDTQYF
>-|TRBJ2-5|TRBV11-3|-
TGTGCCAGCAGCTTAGCGAGCGGGTACCAAGAGACCCAGTACTTC
CASSLASGYQETQYF
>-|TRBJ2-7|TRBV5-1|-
TGCGCCAGCAAAGAAGGCGGTTCCTACGAGCAGTACTTC
CASKEGGSYEQYF
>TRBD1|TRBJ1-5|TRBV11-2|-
TGTGCCAGCAGCCCGCATCGGGACAGGGGTGATCAGCCCCAGCATTTT
CASSPHRDRGDQPQHF
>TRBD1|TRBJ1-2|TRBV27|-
TGTGCCAGCAGTCACAGGGGGCCGGATGGCTACACCTTC
CASSHRGPDGYTF
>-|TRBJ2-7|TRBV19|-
TGTGCCAGTAGTATAGCGGCAGGGGACGGCCTGGCCTACGAGCAGTACTTC
CASSIAAGDGLAYEQYF
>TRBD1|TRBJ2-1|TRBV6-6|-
TGTGCCAGCAGTCGTCCGGGACAGGAACGCAATGAGCAGTTCTTC
CASSRPGQERNEQFF
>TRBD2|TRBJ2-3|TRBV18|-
TGTGCCAGCTCACCTACCACCACGGCACTAGCGGGAGCAGATACGCAGTATTTT
CASSPTTTALAGADTQYF
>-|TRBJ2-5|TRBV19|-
TGTGCCAGTAGTCTACAGGGAGCCGCTGGGAAGACCCAGTACTTC
CASSLQGAAGKTQYF
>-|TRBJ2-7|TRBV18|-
TGTGCCAGCTCAAGCCCGGAAGACATCTCCTACGAGCAGTACTTC
CASSSPEDISYEQYF
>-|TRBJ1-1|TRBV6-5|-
TGTGCCAGCAGTTACTCCGCGGGGGATTACACTGAAGCTTTCTTT
CASSYSAGDYTEAFF
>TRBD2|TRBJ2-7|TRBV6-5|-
TGTGCCAGCAGTTCAGCTAGCGGCACCTACGAGCAGTACTTC
CASSSASGTYEQYF
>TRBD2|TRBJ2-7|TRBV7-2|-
TGTGCCAGCAGCCCCGCCAGCGGGAGGGCCTACGAGCAGTACTTC
CASSPASGRAYEQYF
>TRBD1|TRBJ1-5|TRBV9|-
TGTGCCAGCAGCGTCGGGACAGGGACTCAGCCCCAGCATTTT
CASSVGTGTQPQHF
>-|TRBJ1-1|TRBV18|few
TGTGCCAGCTCACCACCGCTCGGGGAGACTGAAGCTTTCTTT
CASSPPLGETEAFF
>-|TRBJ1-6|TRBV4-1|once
TGCGCCAGCAGCCAGCCTCGGGAGGGTAATTCACCCCTCCACTTT
CASSQPREGNSPLHF
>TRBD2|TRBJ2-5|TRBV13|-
TGTGCCAGCAGCTCTTATGTGGGACTAGGGGAAGAGACCCAGTACTTC
CASSSYVGLGEETQYF
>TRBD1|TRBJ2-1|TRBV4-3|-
TGCGCCAGCAGCCAACGGCAGGGGGCGCTCAATGAGCAGTTCTTC
CASSQRQGALNEQFF
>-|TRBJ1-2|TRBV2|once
TGTGCCAGCAGTGAGAAACGAAGGGAGGGCTACACCTTC
CASSEKRREGYTF
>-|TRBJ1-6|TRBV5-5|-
TGTGCCAGCAGCCGAACTGATAATTCACCCCTCCACTTT
CASSRTDNSPLHF
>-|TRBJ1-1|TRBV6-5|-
TGTGCCAGTCAAGAACAGGGCTTCATGAACACTGAAGCTTTCTTT
CASQEQGFMNTEAFF
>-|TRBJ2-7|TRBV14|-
TGTGCCAGCAGCGAAGGCCAGGGAGGCTACGAGCAGTACTTC
CASSEGQGGYEQYF
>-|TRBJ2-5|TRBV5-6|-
TGTGCCAGCAGCATACCTCGGGGGACTCAAGAGACCCAGTACTTC
CASSIPRGTQETQYF
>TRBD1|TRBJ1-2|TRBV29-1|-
TGCAGCGTGGAGGGGAGTGAGACAGGGGTAGGCGGCTACACCTTC
CSVEGSETGVGGYTF
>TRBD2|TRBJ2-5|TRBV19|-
TGTGCCAGTAGCAATACTAGACTAGCGGGAGGGGAGACCCAGTACTTC
CASSNTRLAGGETQYF
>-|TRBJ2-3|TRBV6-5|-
TGTGCCAGCAGTTACGCCGGGGGAGGAGATACGCAGTATTTT
CASSYAGGGDTQYF
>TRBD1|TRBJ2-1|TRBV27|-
TGTGCCAGCAGTTTTGAGACAGGGGACAATGAGCAGTTCTTC
CASSFETGDNEQFF
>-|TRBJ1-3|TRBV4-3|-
TGCGCCAGCAGCCAAGATTCGGGGGTTTGGGGAAACACCATATATTTT
CASSQDSGVWGNTIYF
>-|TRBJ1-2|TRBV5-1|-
TGCGCCAGCAGCTTCGGGTTAGGATATGGCTACACCTTC
CASSFGLGYGYTF
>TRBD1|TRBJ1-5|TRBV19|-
TGTGCCAGTAGCCCCGGACAGGGTTGGAATCAGCCCCAGCATTTT
CASSPGQGWNQPQHF